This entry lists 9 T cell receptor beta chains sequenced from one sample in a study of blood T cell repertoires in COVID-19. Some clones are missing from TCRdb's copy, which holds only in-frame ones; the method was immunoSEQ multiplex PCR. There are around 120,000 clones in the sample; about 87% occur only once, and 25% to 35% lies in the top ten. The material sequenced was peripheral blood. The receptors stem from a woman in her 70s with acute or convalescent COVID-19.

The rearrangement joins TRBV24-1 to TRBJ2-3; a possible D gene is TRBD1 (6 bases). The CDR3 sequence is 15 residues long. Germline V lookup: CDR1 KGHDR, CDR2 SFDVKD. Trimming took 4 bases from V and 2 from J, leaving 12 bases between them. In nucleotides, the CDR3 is TGTGCCACCAGTGACCCAGGGGTTTCCACAGATACGCAGTATTTT. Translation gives CATSDPGVSTDTQYF.

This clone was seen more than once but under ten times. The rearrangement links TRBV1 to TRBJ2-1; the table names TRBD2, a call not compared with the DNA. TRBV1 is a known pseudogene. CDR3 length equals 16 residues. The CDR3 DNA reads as TGCACCAGCAGCCAAGGTAAAGCGGGGGGGAGGAATGAGCAGTTCTTC. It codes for CTSSQGKAGGRNEQFF.

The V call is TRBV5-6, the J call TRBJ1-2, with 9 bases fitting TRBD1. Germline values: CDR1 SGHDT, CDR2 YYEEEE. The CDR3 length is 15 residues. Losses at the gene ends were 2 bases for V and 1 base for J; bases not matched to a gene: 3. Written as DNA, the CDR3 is TGTGCCAGCAGCTTCCCGGGACAGGGTAACTATGGCTACACCTTC. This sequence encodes CASSFPGQGNYGYTF. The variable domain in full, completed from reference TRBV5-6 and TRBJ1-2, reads DAGVTQSPTHLIKTRGQQVTLRCSPKSGHDTVSWYQQALGQGPQFIFQYYEEEERQRGNFPDRFSGHQFPNYSSELNVNALLLGDSALYLCASSFPGQGNYGYTFGSGTRLTVV.

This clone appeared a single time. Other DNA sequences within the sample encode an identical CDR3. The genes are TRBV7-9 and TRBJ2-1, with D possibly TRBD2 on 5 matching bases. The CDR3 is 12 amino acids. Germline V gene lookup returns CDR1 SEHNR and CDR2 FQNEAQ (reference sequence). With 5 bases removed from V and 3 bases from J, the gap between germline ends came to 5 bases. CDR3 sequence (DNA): TGTGCCAGCAGCCGGGACTACAATGAGCAGTTCTTC. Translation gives CASSRDYNEQFF.

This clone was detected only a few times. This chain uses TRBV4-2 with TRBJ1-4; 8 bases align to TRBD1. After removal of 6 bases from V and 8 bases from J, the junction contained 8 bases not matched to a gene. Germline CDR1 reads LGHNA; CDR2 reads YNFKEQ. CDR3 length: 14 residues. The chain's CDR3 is CASRDRGYEEKLFF. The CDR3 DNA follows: TGTGCCAGCAGAGACAGGGGTTATGAGGAAAAACTGTTTTTT.

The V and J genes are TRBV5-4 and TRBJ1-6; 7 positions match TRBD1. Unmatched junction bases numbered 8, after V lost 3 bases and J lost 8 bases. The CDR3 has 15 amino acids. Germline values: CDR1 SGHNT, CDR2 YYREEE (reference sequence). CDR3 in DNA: TGTGCCAGCAGCTCGTCGACAGGGTCTCATTCACCCCTCCACTTT. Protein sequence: CASSSSTGSHSPLHF.

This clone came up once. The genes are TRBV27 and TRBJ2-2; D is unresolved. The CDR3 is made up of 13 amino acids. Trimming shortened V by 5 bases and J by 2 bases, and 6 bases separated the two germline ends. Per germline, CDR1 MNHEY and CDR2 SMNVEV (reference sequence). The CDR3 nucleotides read TGTGCCAGCAGTACCACTAACACCGGGGAGCTGTTTTTT. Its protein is CASSTTNTGELFF.

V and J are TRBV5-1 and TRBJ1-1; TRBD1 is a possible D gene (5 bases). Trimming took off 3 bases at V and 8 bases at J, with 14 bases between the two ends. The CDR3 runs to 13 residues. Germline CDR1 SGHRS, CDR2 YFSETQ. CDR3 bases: TGCGCCAGCAGCTCCCAGGGAACCGAGGAAGCTTTCTTT. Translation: CASSSQGTEEAFF.

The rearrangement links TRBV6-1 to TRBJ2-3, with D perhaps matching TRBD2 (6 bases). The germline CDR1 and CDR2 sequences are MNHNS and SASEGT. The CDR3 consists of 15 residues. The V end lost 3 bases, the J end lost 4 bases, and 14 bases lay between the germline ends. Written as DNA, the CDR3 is TGTGCCAGCAGTGACCTTGGGGGGTTGGCAGATACGCAGTATTTT. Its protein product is CASSDLGGLADTQYF.